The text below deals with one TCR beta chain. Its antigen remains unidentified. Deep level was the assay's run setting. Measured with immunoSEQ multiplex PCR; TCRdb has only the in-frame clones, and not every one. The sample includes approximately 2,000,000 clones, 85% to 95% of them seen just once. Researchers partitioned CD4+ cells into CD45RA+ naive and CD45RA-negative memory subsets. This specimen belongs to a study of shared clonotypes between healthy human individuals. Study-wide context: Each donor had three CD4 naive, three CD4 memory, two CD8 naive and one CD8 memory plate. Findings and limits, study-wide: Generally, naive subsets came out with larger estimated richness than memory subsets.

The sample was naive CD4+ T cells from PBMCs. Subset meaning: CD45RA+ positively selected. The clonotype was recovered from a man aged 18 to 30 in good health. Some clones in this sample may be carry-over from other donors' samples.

The CDR3 protein is CAGLIQGASDYGYTF. The CDR3, as DNA: TGTGCCGGACTGATACAGGGGGCGTCTGACTATGGCTACACCTTC. This chain connects TRBV6-4 to TRBJ1-2; 9 bases map to TRBD1. The V segment lost 11 bases and the J segment 3 bases; nucleotides outside the gene matches: 13. CDR1 MRHNA and CDR2 SNTAGT come from the germline V gene. This CDR3 has 15 residues.